This T cell receptor beta chain was profiled in a study of early T cells in non-severe SARS-CoV-2 infection. The wider study: The authors sequenced bulk RNA from unsorted whole blood, leaving chains unpaired. The study, taken as a whole, reports: Anti-spike CD8 responses were favored by VDJdb matching, which missed private and CD4 specificities.

V was pared by 4 bases and J by 4 bases, with 16 bases between. The CDR3 has 15 amino acids. From germline, CDR1 is LGHDT and CDR2 YNNKEL (reference sequence). This clonotype has a count of ten or more. Its specificity is unknown. The TCR library protocol was used to attach unique molecular identifiers. These identifiers were attached to individual cDNA molecules. TCRdb recomputed calls from the 5' RACE reads with MiXCR, one row per CDR3 protein. The top ten hold about 13% of the sample, which has 25,000 to 30,000 distinct CDR3 sequences, under 10% seen once. Sequencing was carried out using whole blood. This sequence was found in an adult who was a healthcare worker with PCR-confirmed SARS-CoV-2 infection or an uninfected control (not recorded which). The gene calls are TRBV3-1 and TRBJ1-1, with a possible D match to TRBD1 (6 bases). The DNA for the CDR3 is TGTGCCAGCAGCCCGTGGGGGGGGCCTGGCACTGAAGCTTTCTTT. This encodes CASSPWGGPGTEAFF.